What follows is one T cell receptor beta chain and its context. Antigen unknown. Clones were read by immunoSEQ multiplex PCR, and TCRdb kept only the in-frame ones, dropping some. Of about 20,000 clones listed, 75% to 90% are singletons. The data originate from a study of PD-1 blockade in classical Hodgkin lymphoma. Regarding the study as a whole: What drove the repertoire differences, possibly disease activity or prior therapy, has not been defined.

Time point noted: cycle 4 day 1 (C4D1), after less than 7 weeks of nivolumab. After autologous stem cell transplantation all patients relapsed, and prior brentuximab vedotin exposure differed between cohorts. The authors enriched CD8+ T cells from thawed PBMCs via magnetic negative selection. Germline V gene lookup returns CDR1 SGHDN and CDR2 FVKESK. V gave up 4 bases and J gave up 6 bases; unmatched junction bases: 7. CDR3 length: 15 residues. This chain connects TRBV14 to TRBJ2-1, with TRBD1 identical over 9 bases. The starting material was CD8+ T cells from blood, obtained before the fourth cycle of nivolumab. The receptor comes from a human donor with classical Hodgkin lymphoma. The CDR3 spells CASSLGTGPFNEQFF. CDR3 coding DNA: TGTGCCAGCAGCCTAGGGACAGGGCCCTTCAATGAGCAGTTCTTC. Full variable domain (remainder filled in from reference TRBV14 and TRBJ2-1): EAGVTQFPSHSVIEKGQTVTLRCDPISGHDNLYWYRRVMGKEIKFLLHFVKESKQDESGMPNNRFLAERTGGTYSTLKVQPAELEDSGVYFCASSLGTGPFNEQFFGPGTRLTVL.